The clone carrying this T cell receptor beta chain was observed a handful of times. Its antigen is not known. Nobody among the patients had been given any treatment before thyroid surgery. Original handling: Using the CDR3 differences seen across clinicopathological groups, the authors built a distant-metastasis classifier for papillary thyroid cancer, which was meant to discriminate distant-metastatic patients. TCRdb reprocessed the PCR reads using MiXCR. These V and J calls are TCRdb output, not the study's own analysis. The top ten hold about 21% of the sample, which has some 22,000 clones, roughly 18% seen once. The data derive from a study of metastatic and nonmetastatic thyroid tumors. Study context: Repertoires were compared across blood and tumor or nodule tissue from malignant and benign thyroid patients. Study results and caveats: It was reportedly found that TCR beta diversity was significantly higher in malignant thyroid tumors than in benign nodules, a difference seen in both blood and tumor samples.

The length of the CDR3 is 16 residues. The germline gives CDR1 MGHRA, CDR2 YSYEKL. V gave up 4 bases and J gave up 6 bases; unmatched junction bases: 9. The source is a male donor with papillary thyroid cancer or a benign thyroid nodule (not recorded which). Some clones in this sample may be carry-over from other donors' samples. The sample comprised blood. The chain is built from TRBV4-1 and TRBJ2-2; 9 bases are a match to TRBD2. CDR3 amino acids: CASSRSFSGSAGELFF. CDR3 DNA: TGCGCCAGCAGCCGAAGCTTTAGCGGGAGCGCCGGGGAGCTGTTTTTT.